The next 5 T cell receptor beta chains were all read from a single sample in a study of T cells in Graves' hyperthyroidism and ophthalmopathy. What was amplified from RNA transcripts were TCR beta CDR3 regions. The HTBI primer set drove a first-round RT-PCR of the TCR CDR3. One entry per CDR3 protein, called by TCRdb with MiXCR from the multiplex PCR reads. The table records some 550,000 distinct CDR3 sequences, about a fifth of them present only once. Input material: blood. Every receptor here comes from a man between 18 and 29 years old with Graves' hyperthyroidism.

This clonotype was counted at least ten times. The chain recombines TRBV7-9 with TRBJ2-2; D unclear. Germline V gene data show CDR1 as SEHNR and CDR2 as FQNEAQ (reference sequence). The V end lost 2 bases, the J end lost 7 bases, and 5 bases lay between the germline ends. The CDR3 totals 12 residues. CDR3 loop: CASSLLGGELFF. The CDR3 coding sequence is TGTGCCAGCAGCTTACTGGGCGGGGAGCTGTTTTTT.

This clonotype was detected many times. The rearrangement joins TRBV12-3 or TRBV12-4 to TRBJ2-7, with D unclear. Trimming shortened V by 3 bases and J by 6 bases, and 9 bases separated the two germline ends. The CDR3 is made up of 12 amino acids. CDR3 loop: CASSFVGREQYF. The CDR3 bases are TGTGCCAGCAGTTTCGTAGGGCGCGAGCAGTACTTC.

In its sample, this clonotype was seen many times. V gene TRBV28 combines with J gene TRBJ1-1; TRBD1 agrees at 7 bases. CDR3 length: 15 residues. The germline CDR1 and CDR2 sequences are MDHEN and SYDVKM. V lost 5 bases to trimming and J lost 0 bases; unmatched junction nucleotides: 6. The CDR3 DNA reads as TGTGCCAGCAGTACACAGGGGCCCATGAACACTGAAGCTTTCTTT. Protein product: CASSTQGPMNTEAFF.

This clonotype has a handful of counts. V usage is TRBV6-1 and J usage is TRBJ1-4; D remains ambiguous. Between the trimmed V and J ends, which lost 6 bases and 5 bases, there was a span of 16 bases. The germline V gene encodes CDR1 MNHNS and CDR2 SASEGT. This CDR3 comprises 15 residues. The CDR3 sequence is CASRLRLYQNEKLFF. DNA of the CDR3: TGTGCCAGCAGACTTCGACTCTACCAGAATGAAAAACTGTTTTTT.

This clonotype was observed a handful of times. V and J are TRBV7-9 and TRBJ2-5; 7 bases map to TRBD1. The V gene end was trimmed by 2 bases and the J gene end by 1 base; junction bases not matched to a gene: 7. The CDR3 runs 16 residues. The germline CDR1 and CDR2 sequences are SEHNR and FQNEAQ (reference sequence). The CDR3 loop is CASSLSTGASQETQYF. In DNA, the CDR3 is TGTGCCAGCAGCTTAAGTACAGGGGCCAGCCAAGAGACCCAGTACTTC.